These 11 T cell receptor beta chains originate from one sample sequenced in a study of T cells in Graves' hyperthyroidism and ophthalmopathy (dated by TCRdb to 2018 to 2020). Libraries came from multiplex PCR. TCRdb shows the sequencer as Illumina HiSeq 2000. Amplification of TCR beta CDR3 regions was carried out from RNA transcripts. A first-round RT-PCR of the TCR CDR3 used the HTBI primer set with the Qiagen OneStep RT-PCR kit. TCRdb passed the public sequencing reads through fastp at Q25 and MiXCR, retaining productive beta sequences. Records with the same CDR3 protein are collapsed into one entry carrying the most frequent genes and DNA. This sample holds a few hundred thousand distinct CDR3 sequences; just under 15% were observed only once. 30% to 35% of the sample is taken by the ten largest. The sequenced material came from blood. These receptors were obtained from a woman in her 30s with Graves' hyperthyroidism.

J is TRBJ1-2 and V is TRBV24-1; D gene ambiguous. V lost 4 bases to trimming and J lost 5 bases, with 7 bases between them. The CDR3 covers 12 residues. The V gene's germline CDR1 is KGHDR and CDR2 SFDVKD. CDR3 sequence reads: CATSETQYGYTF. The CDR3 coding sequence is TGTGCCACCAGTGAAACCCAGTATGGCTACACCTTC.

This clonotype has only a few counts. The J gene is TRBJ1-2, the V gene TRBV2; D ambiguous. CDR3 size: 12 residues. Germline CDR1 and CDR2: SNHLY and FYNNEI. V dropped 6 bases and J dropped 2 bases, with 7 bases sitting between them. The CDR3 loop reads CASSGRNYGYTF. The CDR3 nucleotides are TGTGCCAGCAGCGGCAGAAACTATGGCTACACCTTC.

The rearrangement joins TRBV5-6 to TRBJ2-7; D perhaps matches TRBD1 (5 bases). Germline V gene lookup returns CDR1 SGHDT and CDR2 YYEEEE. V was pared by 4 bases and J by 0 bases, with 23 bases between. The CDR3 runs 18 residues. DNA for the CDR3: TGTGCCAGCAGCCCGGTTTGGGCACCACAGGAATCCTCCTACGAGCAGTACTTC. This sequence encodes CASSPVWAPQESSYEQYF.

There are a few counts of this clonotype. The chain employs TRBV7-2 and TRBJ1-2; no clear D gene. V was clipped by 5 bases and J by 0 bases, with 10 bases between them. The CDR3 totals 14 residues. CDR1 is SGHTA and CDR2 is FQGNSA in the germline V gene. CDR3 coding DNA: TGTGCCAGCAGCCCGACATCCTCTAACTATGGCTACACCTTC. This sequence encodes CASSPTSSNYGYTF.

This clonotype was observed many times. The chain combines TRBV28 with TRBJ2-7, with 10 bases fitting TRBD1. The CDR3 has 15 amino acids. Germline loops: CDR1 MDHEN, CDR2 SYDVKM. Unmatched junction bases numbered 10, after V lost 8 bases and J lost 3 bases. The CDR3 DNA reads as TGTGCCAGCCACCCCGGGACAGGGGATATCTACGAGCAGTACTTC. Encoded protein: CASHPGTGDIYEQYF.

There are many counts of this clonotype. The CDR3 DNA is TGTGCCAGCAGTTCACCCCCAGGGGGGACAGATACGCAGTATTTT. The encoded protein is CASSSPPGGTDTQYF. The rearrangement uses TRBV28 and TRBJ2-3, with D possibly matching TRBD1 (7 bases). The germline CDR1 and CDR2 sequences are MDHEN and SYDVKM. Trimming took off 4 bases at V and 3 bases at J, with 14 bases between the two ends. The CDR3 has 15 amino acids.

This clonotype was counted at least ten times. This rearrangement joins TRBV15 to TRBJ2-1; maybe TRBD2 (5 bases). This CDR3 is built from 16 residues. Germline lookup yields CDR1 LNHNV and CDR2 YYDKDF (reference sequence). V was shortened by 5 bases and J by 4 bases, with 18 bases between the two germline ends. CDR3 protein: CATSDFMWTAYNEQFF. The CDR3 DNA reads TGTGCCACCAGCGACTTTATGTGGACTGCATACAATGAGCAGTTCTTC.

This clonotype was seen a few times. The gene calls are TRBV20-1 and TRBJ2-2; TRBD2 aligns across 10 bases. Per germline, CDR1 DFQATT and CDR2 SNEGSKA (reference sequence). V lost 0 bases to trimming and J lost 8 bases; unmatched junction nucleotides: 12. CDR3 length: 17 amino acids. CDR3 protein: CSARDILAGITGGELFF. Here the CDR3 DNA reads TGCAGTGCTAGAGACATACTAGCGGGAATCACCGGTGGGGAGCTGTTTTTT.

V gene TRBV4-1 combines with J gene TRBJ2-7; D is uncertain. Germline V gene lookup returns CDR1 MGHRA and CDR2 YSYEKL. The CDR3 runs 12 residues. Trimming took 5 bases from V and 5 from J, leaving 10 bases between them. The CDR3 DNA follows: TGCGCCAGCAGCGCAGGTATGAACGAGCAGTACTTC. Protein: CASSAGMNEQYF.

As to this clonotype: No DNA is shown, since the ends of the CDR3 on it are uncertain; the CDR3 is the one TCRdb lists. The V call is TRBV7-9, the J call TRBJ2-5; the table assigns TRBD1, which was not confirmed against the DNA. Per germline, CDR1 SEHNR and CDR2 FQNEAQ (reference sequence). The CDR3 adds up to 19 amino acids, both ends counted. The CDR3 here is CASSFYICSANSGVETQYF.

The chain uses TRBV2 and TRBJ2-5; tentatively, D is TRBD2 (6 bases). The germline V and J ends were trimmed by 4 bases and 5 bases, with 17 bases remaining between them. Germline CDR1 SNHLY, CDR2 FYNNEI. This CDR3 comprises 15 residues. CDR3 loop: CASSAGLHLSETQYF. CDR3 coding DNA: TGTGCCAGCAGTGCGGGACTCCACCTCAGCGAGACCCAGTACTTC.